A single sample is the source of the 3 T cell receptor beta chains below, sequenced in a study of graft-versus-host responses after intestinal transplantation. For these receptors, no antigen is known. Libraries were prepared by immunoSEQ multiplex PCR; TCRdb keeps only in-frame clonotypes and omits some of them. The sample has 62,000 or so clones, roughly nine tenths seen once. Sequenced here: unstimulated CD8+ T cells sorted from spleen or lymph node cells, sampled before transplant. These receptors originate from a human donor who was the organ donor for an intestinal transplant.

This clone was counted a single time. The rearrangement joins TRBV15 to TRBJ2-1; D ambiguous. The CDR3 has 13 amino acids. V was shortened by 6 bases and J by 8 bases, with 14 bases between the two germline ends. Germline CDR1 reads LNHNV; CDR2 reads YYDKDF (reference sequence). CDR3 sequence: CATSPEARDEQFF. The CDR3, as DNA: TGTGCCACCAGTCCAGAGGCCCGGGATGAGCAGTTCTTC.

V usage is TRBV7-3 and J usage is TRBJ2-1, with D perhaps TRBD2 (7 bases). The CDR3 has 18 amino acids. V lost 6 bases, J lost 0 bases, and 21 bases lay in between. CDR1 and CDR2 (germline): SGHTA, FQGTGA. CDR3 sequence (DNA): TGTGCCAGCAGGAGGGGGGGTCTTAACGGGAGCTCCTACAATGAGCAGTTCTTC. It encodes CASRRGGLNGSSYNEQFF. The full variable domain, rest sourced from reference TRBV7-3 and TRBJ2-1, is GAGVSQTPSNKVTEKGKYVELRCDPISGHTALYWYRQSLGQGPEFLIYFQGTGAADDSGLPNDRFFAVRPEGSVSTLKIQRTERGDSAVYLCASRRGGLNGSSYNEQFFGPGTRLTVL.

This clone appeared once. The chain employs TRBV5-1 and TRBJ1-1; 8 nucleotides align to TRBD1. Trimming removed 1 base from V and 3 bases from J; junction bases left unmatched: 17. Germline V CDR1 and CDR2: SGHRS, YFSETQ. This CDR3 is 19 amino acids long. CDR3 in DNA: TGCGCCAGCAGCTTGCCCCCTCGGACAGGGATGGGTGAGGACACTGAAGCTTTCTTT. Encoded protein: CASSLPPRTGMGEDTEAFF.